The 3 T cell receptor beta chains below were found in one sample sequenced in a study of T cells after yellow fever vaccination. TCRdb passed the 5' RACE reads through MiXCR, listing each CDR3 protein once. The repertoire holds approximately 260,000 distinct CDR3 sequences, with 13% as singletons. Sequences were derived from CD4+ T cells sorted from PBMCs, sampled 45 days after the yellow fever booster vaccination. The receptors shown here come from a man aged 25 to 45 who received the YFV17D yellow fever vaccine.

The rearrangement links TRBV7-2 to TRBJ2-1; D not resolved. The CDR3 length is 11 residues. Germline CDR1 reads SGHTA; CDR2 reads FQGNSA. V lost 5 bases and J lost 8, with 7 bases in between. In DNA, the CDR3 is TGTGCCAGCAGCCTTCTCCATGAGCAGTTCTTC. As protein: CASSLLHEQFF.

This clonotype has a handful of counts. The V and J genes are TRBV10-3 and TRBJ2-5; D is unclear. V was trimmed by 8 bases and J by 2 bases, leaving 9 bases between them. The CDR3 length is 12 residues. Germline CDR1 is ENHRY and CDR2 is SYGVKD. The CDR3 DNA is TGTGCCATCGGCCTCCAACAAGAGACCCAGTACTTC. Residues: CAIGLQQETQYF.

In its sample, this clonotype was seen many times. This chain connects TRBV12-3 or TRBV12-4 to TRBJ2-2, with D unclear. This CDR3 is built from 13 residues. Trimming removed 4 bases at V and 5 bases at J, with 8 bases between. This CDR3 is CASSWAATGELFF. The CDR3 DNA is TGTGCCAGCAGTTGGGCGGCTACCGGGGAGCTGTTTTTT.